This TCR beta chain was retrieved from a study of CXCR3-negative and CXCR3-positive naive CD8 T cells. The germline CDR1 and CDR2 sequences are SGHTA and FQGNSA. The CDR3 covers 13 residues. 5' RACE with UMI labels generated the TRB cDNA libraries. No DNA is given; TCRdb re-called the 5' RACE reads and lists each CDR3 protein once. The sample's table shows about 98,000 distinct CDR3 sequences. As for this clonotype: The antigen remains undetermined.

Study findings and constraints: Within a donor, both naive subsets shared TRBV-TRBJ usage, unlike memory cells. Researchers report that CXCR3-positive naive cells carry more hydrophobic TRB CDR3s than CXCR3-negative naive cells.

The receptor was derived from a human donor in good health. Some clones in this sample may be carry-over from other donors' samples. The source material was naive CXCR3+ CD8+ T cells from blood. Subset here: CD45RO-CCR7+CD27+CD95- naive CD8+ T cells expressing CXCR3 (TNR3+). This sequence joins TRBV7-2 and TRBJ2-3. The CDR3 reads CASRPSDADTQYF.